One sample yielded the 18 T cell receptor beta chains listed below, sequenced in a study of blood T cell repertoires in COVID-19. Produced via immunoSEQ multiplex PCR; TCRdb's table is partial and in-frame only. The data show over 350,000 clones, 85% to 90% seen once. Material: PBMCs or T cells enriched from blood (not recorded which). These receptors were obtained from a woman in her 50s who had recovered from COVID-19.

The V gene is TRBV28, the J gene TRBJ1-5; D remains ambiguous. The V gene lost 4 bases and the J gene lost 7 bases, with 5 bases spanning the gap. This CDR3 is 11 amino acids long. Germline values: CDR1 MDHEN, CDR2 SYDVKM. The CDR3 DNA reads as TGTGCCAGCAGTTCTAGACAGCCCCAGCATTTT. Translation: CASSSRQPQHF.

The chain combines TRBV18 with TRBJ1-6, with TRBD1 matching 7 bases. V was pared by 4 bases and J by 8 bases, with 2 bases of the junction left unmatched. This CDR3 is built from 13 residues. Per germline, CDR1 KGHSH and CDR2 LQKENI. CDR3 sequence (DNA): TGTGCCAGCTCACAGGGGGCGGATTCACCCCTCCACTTT. The encoded protein is CASSQGADSPLHF.

The chain couples TRBV27 to TRBJ2-7; TRBD2 aligns across 9 bases. J gave up 3 bases and V 5 bases, and 2 bases lay outside the gene matches. Per germline, CDR1 MNHEY and CDR2 SMNVEV (reference sequence). The CDR3 has 13 amino acids. CDR3 sequence (DNA): TGTGCCAGCAGTCTAGCGGGGAACTACGAGCAGTACTTC. This gives the protein CASSLAGNYEQYF.

The V gene is TRBV19, the J gene TRBJ1-1; D perhaps matches TRBD1 (6 bases). CDR3 size: 15 residues. V was shortened by 6 bases and J by 6 bases, with 20 bases between the two germline ends. Germline-derived CDR1 and CDR2 are LNHDA and SQIVND (reference sequence). CDR3 in amino acids: CASRTDGQLRSEAFF. In DNA, the CDR3 is TGTGCCAGTAGGACTGACGGACAGCTTAGGTCTGAAGCTTTCTTT.

In this sample, this clone turned up once. The CDR3 DNA follows: TGTGCCACCAGTGACCGGGCAACTAATGAAAAACTGTTTTTT. It encodes CATSDRATNEKLFF. The rearrangement links TRBV24-1 to TRBJ1-4; D call uncertain. Trimming removed 4 bases at V and 0 bases at J, with 5 bases between. CDR3 size: 14 residues. Germline V gene sequence: CDR1 KGHDR, CDR2 SFDVKD.

This clone has more than one count but fewer than ten. V and J are TRBV7-8 and TRBJ1-5; D uncertain. The CDR3 covers 13 residues. The germline V and J ends were trimmed by 5 bases and 5 bases, with 10 bases remaining between them. CDR1 is SGHVS and CDR2 is FQNEAQ in the germline V gene. This CDR3 is CASSIVTDQPQHF. CDR3 sequence (DNA): TGTGCCAGCAGCATAGTTACGGATCAGCCCCAGCATTTT.

The rearrangement uses TRBV5-1 and TRBJ2-5, with a possible D match to TRBD2 (6 bases). CDR1 is SGHRS, CDR2 YFSETQ, per germline. Deletions cut 0 bases from V and 5 bases from J, with 14 bases between. The CDR3 sequence is 15 residues long. This chain's CDR3 is CASSLAWRGEETQYF. CDR3 DNA sequence: TGCGCCAGCAGCTTGGCCTGGCGGGGTGAGGAGACCCAGTACTTC.

The chain recombines TRBV28 with TRBJ1-3; D perhaps matches TRBD1 (5 bases). The CDR3 is 14 residues long. CDR1 MDHEN and CDR2 SYDVKM come from the germline V gene. Trimming cost V 6 bases and J 1 base, with 10 bases left between them. The CDR3 here is CASSSRGSGNTIYF. The DNA of the CDR3 is TGTGCCAGCAGCTCTCGGGGGTCTGGAAACACCATATATTTT.

The V gene is TRBV5-1, the J gene TRBJ2-3; D unclear. V lost 6 bases, J lost 3 bases, and 17 bases lay in between. CDR3 length equals 15 residues. Germline V lookup: CDR1 SGHRS, CDR2 YFSETQ. The CDR3 sequence is CASTAGRGATDTQYF. The DNA for the CDR3 is TGCGCCAGCACCGCCGGCAGAGGAGCGACAGATACGCAGTATTTT.

V is TRBV5-1 and J is TRBJ1-1; TRBD1 agrees at 7 bases. V lost 3 bases and J lost 11; bases outside the gene matches: 10. CDR1 SGHRS and CDR2 YFSETQ come from the germline V gene. There are 13 residues in the CDR3. The CDR3 bases are TGCGCCAGCAGCTGGAGACAGGGAGCGGAGGCTTTCTTT. This encodes CASSWRQGAEAFF.

The chain carries TRBV5-6 and TRBJ2-5; no reliable D call. The length of the CDR3 is 14 residues. The V end lost 0 bases, the J end lost 3 bases, and 9 bases lay between the germline ends. Germline V gene sequence: CDR1 SGHDT, CDR2 YYEEEE. The chain's CDR3 is CASSLVGEKETQYF. The CDR3, as DNA: TGTGCCAGCAGCTTGGTTGGTGAGAAAGAGACCCAGTACTTC.

V usage is TRBV30 and J usage is TRBJ1-1; 8 nucleotides align to TRBD1. The CDR3 spans 15 residues. Germline V gene lookup returns CDR1 GTSNPN and CDR2 SVGIG (reference sequence). V lost 4 bases and J lost 4; bases outside the gene matches: 11. The DNA for the CDR3 is TGTGCCTGGAAGAAACCGGACAGGGAAGGCACTGAAGCTTTCTTT. It translates to CAWKKPDREGTEAFF. The full variable domain, completed using reference TRBV30 and TRBJ1-1, is SQTIHQWPATLVQPVGSPLSLECTVEGTSNPNLYWYRQAAGRGLQLLFYSVGIGQISSEVPQNLSASRPQDRQFILSSKKLLLSDSGFYLCAWKKPDREGTEAFFGQGTRLTVV.

As DNA, the CDR3 is TGTGCCAGCAGCCAGCTAGGACAAATCTATAATTCACCCCTCCACTTT. Amino acid sequence: CASSQLGQIYNSPLHF. The V call is TRBV3-1 (or the pseudogene TRBV3-2), the J call TRBJ1-6; D might be TRBD1 (5 bases). With 3 bases removed from V and 3 bases from J, the gap between germline ends came to 12 bases. The CDR3 is 16 amino acids. Germline assignment: CDR1 LGHDT and CDR2 YNNKEL (reference sequence).

This chain joins TRBV7-2 and TRBJ2-1; TRBD2 matches 10 bases. J lost 3 bases, V lost 3 bases, and 2 bases had no gene match. CDR3 length equals 15 residues. Per the germline V gene, CDR1 is SGHTA and CDR2 is FQGNSA. CDR3 nucleotides: TGTGCCAGCAGCTTTGAGCGGGGGGGCTACAATGAGCAGTTCTTC. Protein sequence: CASSFERGGYNEQFF.

The chain couples TRBV12-3 or TRBV12-4 to TRBJ1-2, with D perhaps matching TRBD1 (6 bases). The CDR3 consists of 13 residues. The ends were cut back, 6 bases at V and 5 bases at J, with 13 bases in the middle. CDR3 bases: TGTGCCAGCAGGGACAGAACGACTTATGGCTACACCTTC. Its translation is CASRDRTTYGYTF.

This chain uses TRBV4-3 with TRBJ2-7; 16 bases are shared with TRBD2. The CDR3 runs 18 residues. Germline values: CDR1 LGHNA, CDR2 YSLEER. J gave up 5 bases and V 3 bases, and 10 bases lay outside the gene matches. The CDR3 loop is CASSQGTSGGAGVNEQYF. DNA of the CDR3: TGCGCCAGCAGCCAGGGGACTAGCGGGGGGGCCGGGGTCAACGAGCAGTACTTC.

The rearrangement links TRBV28 to TRBJ2-3, with 7 bases lining up with TRBD2. This CDR3 contains 16 residues. Trimming removed 5 bases from V and 1 base from J; junction bases left unmatched: 9. Germline V gene data show CDR1 as MDHEN and CDR2 as SYDVKM. CDR3 protein: CASSEAGRGGTDTQYF. CDR3 nucleotide sequence: TGTGCCAGCAGTGAAGCGGGACGGGGAGGCACAGATACGCAGTATTTT.

The chain combines TRBV28 with TRBJ2-7, with a weak D call TRBD2 (5 bases). The V gene lost 10 bases and the J gene lost 4 bases, with 17 bases spanning the gap. This CDR3 spans 13 amino acids. CDR1 and CDR2 from the germline V gene are MDHEN and SYDVKM. The DNA of the CDR3 is TGTGCCACCAAGCGGCCCCTTGCTTACGAGCAGTACTTC. Protein sequence: CATKRPLAYEQYF.